Described below is a single T cell receptor (beta chain) sequence and its context. Its antigen is currently unknown. 5'RACE with constant-segment primers yielded barcoded, UMI-tagged TCR alpha and TCR beta cDNA libraries. From the 5' RACE reads, TCRdb called clonotypes with MiXCR, one entry per CDR3 protein. This table holds roughly 300,000 distinct CDR3 sequences, 15% to 20% found once. The data belong to a study of T-cell memory formation after mild COVID-19. Study overall: Clusters were largely donor specific. Study results and limitations: SARS-CoV-2 specificity of second-wave clones peaking day 37 was unconfirmed. CD4/CD8 balance held among clones contracting day 15 to 85, and later expanders leaned CD4+.

With 2 bases removed from V and 7 bases from J, the gap between germline ends came to 9 bases. This CDR3 has 13 amino acids. Germline V gives CDR1 MNHEY, CDR2 SMNVEV (reference sequence). This receptor was taken from a man between 18 and 35 years old who had mild COVID-19 (a few samples of this study predate the infection). Cell type and time point are not known. The chain joins TRBV27 to TRBJ1-5; D call uncertain. Sequenced sample: PBMCs or a T cell subset sorted from them (not recorded which). DNA of the CDR3: TGTGCCAGCAGTTTAAGTCTTGAGCAGCCCCAGCATTTT. It codes for CASSLSLEQPQHF.